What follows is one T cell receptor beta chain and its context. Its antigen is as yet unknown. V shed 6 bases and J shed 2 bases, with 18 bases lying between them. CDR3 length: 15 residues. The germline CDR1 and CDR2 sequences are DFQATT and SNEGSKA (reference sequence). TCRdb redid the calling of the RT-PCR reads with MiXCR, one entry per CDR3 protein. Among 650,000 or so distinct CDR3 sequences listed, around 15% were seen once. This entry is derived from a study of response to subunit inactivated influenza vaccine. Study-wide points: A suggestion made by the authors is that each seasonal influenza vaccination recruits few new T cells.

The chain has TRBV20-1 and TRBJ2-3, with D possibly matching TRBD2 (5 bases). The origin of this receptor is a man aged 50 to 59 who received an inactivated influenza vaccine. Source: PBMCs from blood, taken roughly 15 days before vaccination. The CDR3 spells CSASASLGDTDTQYF. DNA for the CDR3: TGCAGTGCCAGCGCTAGCTTAGGTGACACAGATACGCAGTATTTT.